Following are 10 T cell receptor beta chains from one sample sequenced in a study of human T cells and chemical hapten exposure. The time point denotes: patch test 2, 6 weeks after DPC sensitization. Indicated treatment: therapeutic diphenylcyclopropenone sensitization with weekly scalp DPC. Each CDR3 protein is one row after TCRdb ran MiXCR on the RACE reads. The sample has 84,000 or so distinct CDR3 sequences, roughly a tenth seen once; the top ten hold about 2.5%. Sequencing used whole blood, obtained in connection with sensitization to the hapten diphenylcyclopropenone (DPC). The source is a woman between 25 and 40 years old with alopecia areata. Some clones in this sample may be carry-over from other donors' samples.

At least ten counts were recorded for this clonotype. The rearrangement links TRBV27 to TRBJ1-4; D remains unclear. The CDR3 extends over 15 amino acids. V gave up 5 bases and J gave up 2 bases, with 12 bases separating them. Per the germline V gene, CDR1 is MNHEY and CDR2 is SMNVEV (reference sequence). CDR3 sequence: CASSPRSVTNEKLFF. The DNA of the CDR3 is TGTGCCAGCAGTCCCAGATCAGTGACTAATGAAAAACTGTTTTTT.

This clonotype appeared many times. As DNA, the CDR3 is TGTGCCAGCAGTGTGGTAGTTATCGGTCAGCCCCAGCATTTT. Its translation is CASSVVVIGQPQHF. The gene calls are TRBV12-3 or TRBV12-4 and TRBJ1-5; D uncertain. The CDR3 runs to 14 residues. Trimming left V 5 bases short and J 6 bases short, with 14 bases between.

The chain uses TRBV4-3 and TRBJ1-3; D is perhaps TRBD1 (5 bases). Looked up from germline, CDR1 is LGHNA and CDR2 is YSLEER. With 3 bases removed from V and 8 bases from J, the gap between germline ends came to 11 bases. The CDR3 runs 13 residues. The CDR3 spells CASSQGEEDTIYF. The CDR3 region has the DNA TGCGCCAGCAGCCAGGGGGAGGAAGACACCATATATTTT.

V gene TRBV20-1 combines with J gene TRBJ1-2; D possibly corresponds to TRBD1 (5 bases). Germline CDR1 and CDR2: DFQATT and SNEGSKA (reference sequence). The CDR3 is 14 residues long. V was trimmed by 6 bases and J by 7 bases, leaving 21 bases between them. The CDR3 loop reads CSAPPPVWGSGYTF. The CDR3 DNA is TGCAGTGCCCCGCCTCCTGTTTGGGGGTCTGGCTACACCTTC.

This clonotype was seen repeatedly, ten times or more. V usage is TRBV19 and J usage is TRBJ1-5; tentative D call: TRBD1 (5 bases). V was cut by 5 bases and J by 3 bases, with 14 bases left in between. The CDR3 is made up of 15 amino acids. Germline CDR1 is LNHDA and CDR2 is SQIVND (reference sequence). The CDR3 region is CASSLTGDTNQPQHF. CDR3 in DNA: TGTGCCAGTAGTTTAACGGGGGATACCAATCAGCCCCAGCATTTT.

Many counts were recorded for this clonotype. The V gene is TRBV20-1, the J gene TRBJ2-2; D is ambiguous. Deletions cut 0 bases from V and 3 bases from J, with 11 bases between. This CDR3 contains 15 residues. Germline assignment: CDR1 DFQATT and CDR2 SNEGSKA (reference sequence). The CDR3 sequence: CSARDPSDYTGELFF. The CDR3 region has the DNA TGCAGTGCTAGAGATCCTTCCGACTACACCGGGGAGCTGTTTTTT.

This clonotype has a count of ten or more. The rearrangement joins TRBV29-1 to TRBJ1-1; no reliable D call. This CDR3 has 13 amino acids. Trimming left V 4 bases short and J 0 bases short, with 9 bases between. The germline V gene has CDR1 SQVTM and CDR2 ANQGSEA. In DNA form, the CDR3 reads TGCAGCGTTGGGGTCACCTTGAACACTGAAGCTTTCTTT. Encoded protein: CSVGVTLNTEAFF.

This clonotype was observed many times. The rearrangement joins TRBV7-7 to TRBJ2-5; D assignment may be TRBD1 or TRBD2 (6 bases each). There are 14 residues in the CDR3. The germline V and J ends were trimmed by 5 bases and 5 bases, with 15 bases remaining between them. Germline V gene sequence: CDR1 SSHAT, CDR2 FNYEAQ (reference sequence). The CDR3: CASSPNRGAETQYF. CDR3 bases: TGTGCCAGCAGCCCAAATAGGGGGGCCGAGACCCAGTACTTC. Combining the CDR3 with reference TRBV7-7 and TRBJ2-5 gives the whole variable domain GAGVSQSPRYKVTKRGQDVTLRCDPISSHATLYWYQQALGQGPEFLTYFNYEAQPDKSGLPSDRFSAERPEGSISTLTIQRTEQRDSAMYRCASSPNRGAETQYFGPGTRLLVL.

This rearrangement joins TRBV20-1 to TRBJ1-1; D is perhaps TRBD1 (5 bases). The CDR3 totals 11 residues. The V gene lost 1 base and the J gene lost 8 bases, with 8 bases spanning the gap. Germline CDR1 and CDR2: DFQATT and SNEGSKA (reference sequence). The DNA of the CDR3 is TGCAGTGCTAGAGCCGGGACGGAAGCTTTCTTT. This translates into CSARAGTEAFF.

This clonotype was recorded a few times. The chain carries TRBV7-2 and TRBJ2-1, with TRBD2 identical over 12 bases. The CDR3 extends over 15 amino acids. Germline lookup yields CDR1 SGHTA and CDR2 FQGNSA. The V segment lost 1 base and the J segment 6 bases; nucleotides outside the gene matches: 1. The CDR3 DNA is TGTGCCAGCAGCTTAGGGACTAGCGGGGCCAATGAGCAGTTCTTC. Translated, it gives CASSLGTSGANEQFF.